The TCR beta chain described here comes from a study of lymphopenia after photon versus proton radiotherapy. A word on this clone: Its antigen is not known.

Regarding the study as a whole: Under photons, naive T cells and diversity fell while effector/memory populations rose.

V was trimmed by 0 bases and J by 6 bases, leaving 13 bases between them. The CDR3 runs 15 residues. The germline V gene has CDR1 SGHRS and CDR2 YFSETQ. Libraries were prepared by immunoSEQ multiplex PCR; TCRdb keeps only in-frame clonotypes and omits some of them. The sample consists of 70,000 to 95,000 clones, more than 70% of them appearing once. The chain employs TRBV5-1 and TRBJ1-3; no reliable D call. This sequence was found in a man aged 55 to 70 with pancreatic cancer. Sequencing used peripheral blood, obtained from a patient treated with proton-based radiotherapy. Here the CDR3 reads CASSLGLAGSNTIYF. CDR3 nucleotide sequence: TGCGCCAGCAGCTTGGGACTCGCTGGCTCAAACACCATATATTTT.